Below, 15 T cell receptor beta chains from the same sample are listed, as sequenced in a study of blood T cells in healthy people across ages (dated by TCRdb to between 2015 and 2017). Library prep was done by 5' RACE. Sequencing was carried out with an Illumina HiSeq 2500. A second PCR of about 7 to 12 cycles was run with a J-beta primer mix and a sample-barcoded 5' primer. TCRdb reprocessing: public reads trimmed at Q25 with fastp, clones called with MiXCR, in-frame beta chains kept. Entries that share a CDR3 protein sequence are merged under the most common genes and DNA. This sample gives approximately 1.5 million distinct CDR3 sequences in total; about 35% of them show up just once. The top ten hold around 11% of the sample. Sequenced input: blood. The receptors originated from a young woman in good health.

This clonotype has a handful of counts. The chain employs TRBV9 and TRBJ2-1; 11 bases match TRBD2. This CDR3 has 15 amino acids. Germline CDR1 reads SGDLS; CDR2 reads YYNGEE. Trimming took 3 bases from V and 6 from J; bases not matched to a gene: 5. The CDR3 loop is CASSATSGIFNEQFF. The CDR3, as DNA: TGTGCCAGCAGCGCGACTAGCGGGATTTTCAATGAGCAGTTCTTC.

V and J are TRBV4-1 and TRBJ2-1; tentative D call: TRBD2 (6 bases). CDR1 MGHRA and CDR2 YSYEKL come from the germline V gene. CDR3 length: 14 residues. The V end lost 9 bases, the J end lost 1 base, and 13 bases lay between the germline ends. The CDR3 loop reads CASGDSSSYNEQFF. The CDR3 DNA sequence: TGCGCCAGTGGGGACTCGAGTTCCTACAATGAGCAGTTCTTC.

The V gene is TRBV20-1, the J gene TRBJ2-1; TRBD2 is a possible D gene (7 bases). Germline V gene lookup returns CDR1 DFQATT and CDR2 SNEGSKA (reference sequence). This CDR3 spans 15 amino acids. V lost 1 base to trimming and J lost 9 bases, with 19 bases between them. CDR3 DNA: TGCAGTGCTAGAGCCCGAGGACTAGGGGGTCGTGAGCAGTTCTTC. It is translated as CSARARGLGGREQFF.

The genes are TRBV7-9 and TRBJ1-5, with D hard to call. Germline CDR1 and CDR2: SEHNR and FQNEAQ (reference sequence). V was pared by 1 base and J by 2 bases, with 9 bases between. The CDR3 has 15 residues. CDR3 coding DNA: TGTGCCAGCAGCTTAGGGGGAACGCGCAATCAGCCCCAGCATTTT. Protein sequence: CASSLGGTRNQPQHF.

This clonotype was seen a handful of times. The rearrangement joins TRBV7-2 to TRBJ2-5; 8 bases line up with TRBD2. V dropped 1 base and J dropped 5; count of bases not matched to a gene: 6. The CDR3 covers 15 residues. Germline V gives CDR1 SGHTA, CDR2 FQGNSA. The chain's CDR3 is CASSLDRGGWETQYF. The CDR3 bases are TGTGCCAGCAGCTTAGACCGGGGGGGCTGGGAGACCCAGTACTTC.

This clonotype came up a few times. The V and J genes are TRBV29-1 and TRBJ2-2, with TRBD2 matching 8 bases. The CDR3 loop spans 14 amino acids. The V gene end was trimmed by 7 bases and the J gene end by 5 bases; junction bases not matched to a gene: 9. From germline, CDR1 is SQVTM and CDR2 ANQGSEA. The CDR3 here is CSAGGGALTGELFF. In nucleotides, the CDR3 is TGCAGCGCCGGGGGGGGGGCCCTTACCGGGGAGCTGTTTTTT.

This clonotype was seen a few times. The gene calls are TRBV29-1 and TRBJ2-6; D is unresolved. CDR1 is SQVTM, CDR2 ANQGSEA, per germline. V was clipped by 5 bases and J by 1 base, with 9 bases between them. The CDR3 totals 14 residues. CDR3 bases: TGCAGCGTTACAAGCAGATCTGGGGCCAACGTCCTGACTTTC. Its translation: CSVTSRSGANVLTF.

The rearrangement joins TRBV10-3 to TRBJ2-2; possible D gene TRBD2, 6 bases. V lost 0 bases and J lost 0, with 11 bases in between. The CDR3 totals 17 residues. Germline values: CDR1 ENHRY, CDR2 SYGVKD. In DNA form, the CDR3 reads TGTGCCATCAGTGAGTCGCTTGGGGGGACGAACACCGGGGAGCTGTTTTTT. This sequence encodes CAISESLGGTNTGELFF.

The CDR3 protein is CASSLGRTGGQETQYF. The CDR3 DNA reads TGTGCCAGCAGCTTAGGGCGGACAGGGGGCCAAGAGACCCAGTACTTC. This chain joins TRBV7-8 and TRBJ2-4; 10 bases are a match to TRBD1. With the DNA end fitting TRBJ2-5 better, the J assignment may be wrong. Germline CDR1 and CDR2: SGHVS and FQNEAQ. The CDR3 spans 16 residues.

This clonotype was observed many times. The J gene is TRBJ2-5, the V gene TRBV20-1; tentative D call: TRBD1 (8 bases). Germline assignment: CDR1 DFQATT and CDR2 SNEGSKA (reference sequence). Trimming removed 3 bases from V and 7 bases from J, with 12 bases in between. This CDR3 is built from 12 residues. The CDR3 reads CSASYRGGTQYF. In nucleotides, the CDR3 is TGCAGTGCTAGTTACAGGGGGGGGACCCAGTACTTC.

V and J are TRBV20-1 and TRBJ2-1; TRBD2 might be the D (6 bases). Germline-derived CDR1 and CDR2 are DFQATT and SNEGSKA (reference sequence). The CDR3 consists of 14 residues. Between the trimmed V and J ends, which lost 1 base and 2 bases, there was a span of 9 bases. The CDR3 DNA reads TGCAGTGCTAGAGCGGGGGTAACCTACAATGAGCAGTTCTTC. Protein sequence: CSARAGVTYNEQFF.

Worth noting for this clonotype: The limits of the CDR3 on the DNA are not certain, so only TCRdb's listed CDR3 is given. The chain combines TRBV7-5 with TRBJ1-1; TRBD1, the D gene given by the table, was not confirmed from the DNA. TRBV7-5 is a pseudogene. Termini included, the CDR3 measures 16 amino acids. The CDR3 sequence: CISVSEALKGPGEAFF.

V gene TRBV20-1 combines with J gene TRBJ1-4, with D possibly being TRBD1 (5 bases). Germline CDR1 is DFQATT and CDR2 is SNEGSKA (reference sequence). Trimming pared 4 bases from V and 6 bases from J, leaving 12 bases between. The CDR3 consists of 13 residues. CDR3 nucleotides: TGCAGTGCTAAACGGGACGGTGATGAAAAACTGTTTTTT. Protein product: CSAKRDGDEKLFF.

For this clonotype: Being one base from a much bigger clone, this may be a read error. This chain joins TRBV29-1 and TRBJ2-5, with 11 bases aligning to TRBD1. CDR3 length: 15 residues. Germline V gives CDR1 SQVTM, CDR2 ANQGSEA. The CDR3 DNA is TGCAGCGCCACGAGGACAGGGGGCCGTCAAGACACCCAGTACTTC. This gives the protein CSATRTGGRQDTQYF.

The chain joins TRBV13 to TRBJ1-1; 8 positions match TRBD1. This CDR3 has 13 residues. After removal of 8 bases from V and 10 bases from J, the junction contained 12 bases not matched to a gene. The germline V gene encodes CDR1 PRHDT and CDR2 FYEKMQ (reference sequence). The CDR3: CASGLMPDRGAFF. CDR3 nucleotides: TGTGCCAGCGGCCTGATGCCCGACAGGGGAGCTTTCTTT.